This T cell receptor (beta chain) was observed in a study of T cell responses to AZD1222 COVID-19 vaccine. Study results and caveats: The donors showed a predominance of white British ancestry and of females, with possible underestimation of clonal diversity. No day 14 peak samples; only post-peak repertoires were characterized. CD4 TCRs linked to vaccination spanned spike, dominating at 160-218 and 743-854.

Germline assignment: CDR1 MNHEY and CDR2 SVGAGI. With V trimmed by 6 bases and J by 5 bases, 7 bases remained unmatched. CDR3 length: 15 amino acids. Assay: immunoSEQ multiplex PCR; the TCRdb copy retains only in-frame clones and omits some. The sample contains 95,000 to 100,000 clones, about 86% of which appear only once. A note on this clone: Its antigen is undetermined.

The chain recombines TRBV6-5 with TRBJ2-5, with TRBD1 identical over 12 bases. The starting material was peripheral blood, obtained on day 0 of AZD1222 vaccination. The TCR comes from an adult in good health. In nucleotides, the CDR3 is TGTGCCAGCAGACGGGACAGGGGGCGCGTTGAGACCCAGTACTTC. It encodes CASRRDRGRVETQYF.